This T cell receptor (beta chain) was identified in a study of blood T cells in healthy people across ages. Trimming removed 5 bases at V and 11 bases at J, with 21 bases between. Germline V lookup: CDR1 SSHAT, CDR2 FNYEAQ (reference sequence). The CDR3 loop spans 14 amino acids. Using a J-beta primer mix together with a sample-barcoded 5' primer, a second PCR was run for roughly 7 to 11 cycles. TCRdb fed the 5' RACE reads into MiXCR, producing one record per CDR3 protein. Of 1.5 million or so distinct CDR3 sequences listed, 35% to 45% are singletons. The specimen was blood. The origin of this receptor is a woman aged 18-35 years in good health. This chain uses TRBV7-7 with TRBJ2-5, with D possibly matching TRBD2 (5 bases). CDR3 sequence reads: CASSPHFGSDEQYF. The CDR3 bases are TGTGCCAGCAGCCCGCATTTTGGGAGCGATGAGCAGTACTTC.